Listed below are T cell receptor beta chains from one sample, sequenced in a study of shared clonotypes between healthy human individuals. This table comes from immunoSEQ multiplex PCR, and its TCRdb copy is limited to in-frame clones, with some not included. The sample includes 550,000 to 800,000 clones, 90% of them seen just once. Source material: memory CD8+ T cells from PBMCs. The source of these receptors is a man between 18 and 35 years old in good health. Some clones in this sample may be carry-over from other donors' samples. Both conserved end residues are trimmed from each CDR3. The size field is filled for only some rows; it gives once, few, many or a size class.

cdr3_aa,v_call,clone_size
ASSQEVFGREEQY,TRBV4-3,-
ASSVGPMDRGYEQY,TRBV9,-
ASSQGAGPSYEQY,TRBV7-3,many
ASSPRGSGRAEDTQY,TRBV4-1,-
ASSLAPSGSMSKNIQY,TRBV28,-
ARSSGGIDYGYT,TRBV7-3,once
AISESGTVLNTEAF,TRBV10-3,few
ATSPGRGAYEQY,TRBV15,-
ASSGRSGDTYNGQF,TRBV9,-
ASSSDRNQETQY,TRBV5-1,-
ASSPGTGVNYGYT,TRBV27,-
ASSLLSGANVLT,TRBV27,-
ASSYSNADSNGYT,TRBV6-6,once
ASSGPSETLPREQY,TRBV10-2,-
ASSPGRLGYNEQF,TRBV6-5,-
ASALGLARSYEQY,TRBV11-2,-
ASSFGGSYNEQF,TRBV28,once
ASSPEGGGRETQY,TRBV9,-
ASSFTRSGLHFYNEQF,TRBV11-2,-
ASSFGSAYEQY,TRBV7-8,-